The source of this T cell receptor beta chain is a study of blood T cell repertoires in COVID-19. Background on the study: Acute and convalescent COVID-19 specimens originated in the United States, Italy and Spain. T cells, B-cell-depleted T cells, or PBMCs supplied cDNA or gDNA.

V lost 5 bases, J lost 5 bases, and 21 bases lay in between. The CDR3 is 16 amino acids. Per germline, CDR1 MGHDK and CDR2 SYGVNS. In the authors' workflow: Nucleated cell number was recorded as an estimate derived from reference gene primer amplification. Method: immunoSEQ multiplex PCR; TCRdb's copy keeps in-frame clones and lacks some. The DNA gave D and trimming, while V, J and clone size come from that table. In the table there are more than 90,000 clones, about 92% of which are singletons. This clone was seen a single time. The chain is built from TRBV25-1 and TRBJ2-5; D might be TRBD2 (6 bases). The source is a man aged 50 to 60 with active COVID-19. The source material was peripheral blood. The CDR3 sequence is CASSRGFGGFGETQYF. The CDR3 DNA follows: TGTGCCAGCAGTAGAGGGTTCGGGGGATTCGGGGAGACCCAGTACTTC.